The 30 T cell receptor beta chains in this list originate from one sample, sequenced in a study of T cells in Graves' hyperthyroidism and ophthalmopathy. Amplified regions were TCR beta CDR3 sequences from RNA transcripts. The HTBI set primed first-round TCR CDR3 RT-PCR. TCRdb processed the multiplex PCR reads anew with MiXCR; each CDR3 protein has one entry. Among under 550,000 distinct CDR3 sequences listed, around 20% were seen once. The sample comprised blood. These TCRs come from a man aged 40-50 years with Graves' ophthalmopathy.

This clonotype was counted only a few times. The J gene is TRBJ2-2, the V gene TRBV6-1; a possible D gene is TRBD2 (6 bases). V lost 1 base and J 3 bases, leaving 6 bases between the germline ends. CDR1 is MNHNS, CDR2 SASEGT, per germline. The CDR3 runs to 14 residues. DNA of the CDR3: TGTGCCAGCAGTGAAGGACTAGACACCGGGGAGCTGTTTTTT. This encodes CASSEGLDTGELFF.

This clonotype was observed many times. J is TRBJ2-1 and V is TRBV11-2, with TRBD2 matching over 7 bases. CDR1 SGHAT and CDR2 FQNNGV come from the germline V gene. The CDR3 is made up of 15 amino acids. V gave up 0 bases and J gave up 2 bases; unmatched junction bases: 1. CDR3 in amino acids: CASSLERGAYNEQFF. The CDR3 bases are TGTGCCAGCAGCTTAGAACGGGGGGCCTACAATGAGCAGTTCTTC.

This chain connects TRBV30 to TRBJ1-2, with 10 bases matching TRBD1. This CDR3 contains 17 residues. Germline lookup yields CDR1 GTSNPN and CDR2 SVGIG (reference sequence). J gave up 4 bases and V 3 bases, and 14 bases lay outside the gene matches. The CDR3 loop reads CAWSGGSGTGDSYGYTF. DNA of the CDR3: TGTGCCTGGAGCGGGGGTTCCGGGACAGGGGACTCCTATGGCTACACCTTC.

The rearrangement links TRBV5-4 to TRBJ2-5, with D maybe TRBD1 (6 bases). Between the trimmed V and J ends, which lost 0 bases and 2 bases, there was a span of 11 bases. Germline CDR1 and CDR2: SGHNT and YYREEE (reference sequence). The CDR3 runs 15 residues. The CDR3 sequence is CASSLAGVNQETQYF. In nucleotides, the CDR3 is TGTGCCAGCAGCTTGGCAGGGGTCAATCAAGAGACCCAGTACTTC.

The J gene is TRBJ2-7, the V gene TRBV11-2, with 11 nucleotides matching TRBD2. Germline V CDR1 and CDR2: SGHAT, FQNNGV. The CDR3 runs 16 residues. The trim removed 2 bases at V and 4 bases at J, leaving 7 bases unmatched. CDR3 in amino acids: CASSLQLAGALYEQYF. CDR3 DNA sequence: TGTGCCAGCAGCTTACAACTAGCGGGGGCTCTATACGAGCAGTACTTC.

A few counts support this clonotype. The chain combines TRBV6-2 or TRBV6-3 with TRBJ2-5; 9 bases match TRBD1. The germline V gene encodes CDR1 MNHEY and CDR2 SVGEGT. The CDR3 has 14 amino acids. Unmatched junction bases numbered 6, after V lost 7 bases and J lost 3 bases. This chain's CDR3 is CASTLGQGKETQYF. CDR3 bases: TGTGCCAGCACTCTGGGACAGGGTAAAGAGACCCAGTACTTC.

The chain links TRBV25-1 to TRBJ2-1; TRBD2 aligns across 12 bases. Trimming took 6 bases from V and 9 from J; bases not matched to a gene: 12. Germline CDR1 MGHDK, CDR2 SYGVNS. The CDR3 extends over 16 amino acids. The CDR3 is CASRKPTSGREVEQFF. The CDR3 DNA is TGTGCCAGCAGGAAACCGACTAGCGGGAGAGAGGTTGAGCAGTTCTTC.

The chain uses TRBV27 and TRBJ1-5, with D perhaps matching TRBD1 (5 bases). CDR3 length equals 18 residues. V was clipped by 2 bases and J by 3 bases, with 20 bases between them. Germline values: CDR1 MNHEY, CDR2 SMNVEV (reference sequence). CDR3 residues: CASSLKGPRGINNQPQHF. As DNA, the CDR3 is TGTGCCAGCAGTTTAAAGGGACCGAGAGGAATCAACAATCAGCCCCAGCATTTT.

At least ten counts were recorded for this clonotype. The V and J genes are TRBV30 and TRBJ2-1; 8 bases fit TRBD1. The CDR3 totals 13 residues. Germline lookup yields CDR1 GTSNPN and CDR2 SVGIG (reference sequence). V shed 5 bases, J shed 4 bases, and the junction held 4 bases outside the gene matches. The CDR3 coding sequence is TGTGCCTGGGACAGGGGTGGTTACAATGAGCAGTTCTTC. It is translated as CAWDRGGYNEQFF.

This chain uses TRBV20-1 with TRBJ2-5; possibly TRBD2 for D (5 bases). V shed 0 bases and J shed 6 bases, with 17 bases lying between them. Germline-derived CDR1 and CDR2 are DFQATT and SNEGSKA (reference sequence). CDR3 size: 15 residues. The CDR3 region has the DNA TGCAGTGCTAGAGATCTGAAGCGGCTAGGGAAGACCCAGTACTTC. Protein product: CSARDLKRLGKTQYF.

This clonotype came up a few times. The chain carries TRBV28 and TRBJ1-4; D not resolved. The CDR3 contains 14 residues. Germline values: CDR1 MDHEN, CDR2 SYDVKM. V gave up 11 bases and J gave up 2 bases, with 15 bases separating them. The CDR3 DNA follows: TGTGCCGTCTCCGCCGGGCCTACTAATGAAAAACTGTTTTTT. It codes for CAVSAGPTNEKLFF.

In its sample, this clonotype was seen many times. V gene TRBV7-2 combines with J gene TRBJ2-7, with D maybe TRBD2 (6 bases). The CDR3 length is 13 residues. The V end lost 4 bases, the J end lost 9 bases, and 16 bases lay between the germline ends. Germline V gives CDR1 SGHTA, CDR2 FQGNSA. This chain's CDR3 is CASSSETSRRQYF. The CDR3, as DNA: TGTGCCAGCAGCTCAGAGACTAGTCGGCGGCAGTACTTC.

The rearrangement uses TRBV11-2 and TRBJ2-5, with 15 nucleotides matching TRBD2. This CDR3 is 20 amino acids long. Germline CDR1 and CDR2: SGHAT and FQNNGV. V shed 2 bases and J 5 bases; nucleotides not matched to a gene: 15. CDR3 region: CASSLPRTSGGAGLGETQYF. The CDR3 bases are TGTGCCAGCAGCTTACCCCGGACTAGCGGGGGGGCGGGGCTTGGGGAGACCCAGTACTTC.

The sample holds many counts of this clonotype. The chain's CDR3 is CASSPDPTPSNEQFF. The CDR3 bases are TGTGCCAGCAGTCCCGACCCTACCCCTTCCAATGAGCAGTTCTTC. This rearrangement joins TRBV6-1 to TRBJ2-1; D gene ambiguous. V gave up 5 bases and J gave up 6 bases, with 17 bases separating them. The CDR3 runs 15 residues. Per the germline V gene, CDR1 is MNHNS and CDR2 is SASEGT.

This clonotype was seen only once. Its ends do not fully match the called genes, so a read error is possible. The V and J genes are TRBV20-1 and TRBJ2-5; D is perhaps TRBD1 (5 bases). The CDR3 is made up of 14 amino acids. Germline V lookup: CDR1 DFQATT, CDR2 SNEGSKA (reference sequence). CDR3 DNA sequence: TGCAGTGCCGGAACGTGGACACGACAAGAGGCCCAGTACTTC. It yields the protein CSAGTWTRQEAQYF.

This clonotype was detected a few times. The gene calls are TRBV5-1 and TRBJ2-7; D is possibly TRBD1 or TRBD2 (6 bases each). V was trimmed by 2 bases and J by 4 bases, leaving 16 bases between them. Germline V gives CDR1 SGHRS, CDR2 YFSETQ. The CDR3 covers 15 residues. CDR3 residues: CASSLGGTLAYEQYF. The CDR3 nucleotides are TGCGCCAGCAGCTTAGGAGGGACACTAGCTTACGAGCAGTACTTC.

The chain joins TRBV24-1 to TRBJ2-5; 12 bases map to TRBD2. Germline V gene data show CDR1 as KGHDR and CDR2 as SFDVKD. V dropped 3 bases and J dropped 4; count of bases not matched to a gene: 2. CDR3 length: 15 amino acids. CDR3 sequence: CATSDTTSGGETQYF. The CDR3 region has the DNA TGTGCCACCAGTGATACGACTAGCGGGGGAGAGACCCAGTACTTC.

This clonotype was counted only a few times. The rearrangement joins TRBV28 to TRBJ1-2, with 9 positions matching TRBD1. CDR1 MDHEN and CDR2 SYDVKM come from the germline V gene. V lost 4 bases and J lost 6; bases outside the gene matches: 12. This CDR3 has 16 residues. CDR3: CASSSDTAGTGNGYTF. CDR3 sequence (DNA): TGTGCCAGCAGTTCCGATACCGCCGGGACAGGGAATGGCTACACCTTC.

The CDR3 nucleotides are TGCGCCAGCAGCCAAGGAGGATTAGGGGTACCCGGTCAAGAGACCCAGTACTTC. Protein product: CASSQGGLGVPGQETQYF. The J gene is TRBJ2-5, the V gene TRBV5-1; possibly TRBD1 or TRBD2 for D (5 bases each). Germline loops: CDR1 SGHRS, CDR2 YFSETQ. The length of the CDR3 is 18 residues. Deletions cut 4 bases from V and 2 bases from J, with 24 bases between.

This clonotype came up many times. The chain has TRBV18 and TRBJ2-5; unclear D gene. CDR1 is KGHSH and CDR2 is LQKENI in the germline V gene. Trimming cost V 2 bases and J 1 base, with 8 bases left between them. This CDR3 is built from 14 residues. CDR3 in DNA: TGTGCCAGCTCACCAACCGGCCCCCAAGAGACCCAGTACTTC. Residues: CASSPTGPQETQYF.

This clonotype was observed many times. The CDR3 DNA sequence: TGTGCCAGCAGTTTGGGACGGACAAATCAGCCCCAGCATTTT. This translates into CASSLGRTNQPQHF. V and J are TRBV12-3 or TRBV12-4 and TRBJ1-5, with a possible D match to TRBD1 (5 bases). The CDR3 length is 14 residues. V was cut by 3 bases and J by 4 bases, with 10 bases left in between.

The chain combines TRBV13 with TRBJ1-6; 7 bases are a match to TRBD1. This CDR3 comprises 17 residues. Germline assignment: CDR1 PRHDT and CDR2 FYEKMQ (reference sequence). J lost 6 bases, V lost 5 bases, and 13 bases had no gene match. CDR3 DNA sequence: TGTGCCAGCAGCCTCCGCCAAGGGACAGACGTTAATTCACCCCTCCACTTT. Its translation is CASSLRQGTDVNSPLHF.

This clonotype appeared a few times. This chain joins TRBV13 and TRBJ2-4; no reliable D call. The CDR3 runs 13 residues. From germline, CDR1 is PRHDT and CDR2 FYEKMQ (reference sequence). Trimming pared 3 bases from V and 2 bases from J, leaving 5 bases between. Here the CDR3 DNA reads TGTGCCAGCAGCTTTGGTACCAAAAACATTCAGTACTTC. Its translation: CASSFGTKNIQYF.

This clonotype was picked up many times. For the CDR3, the DNA is TGTGCCAGCAAAAACACAGGGTCTGGAAACACCATATATTTT. Amino acids: CASKNTGSGNTIYF. The chain carries TRBV12-3 or TRBV12-4 and TRBJ1-3, with D perhaps matching TRBD1 (6 bases). The V and J ends lost 7 bases and 1 base respectively, with 11 bases between them. This CDR3 has 14 amino acids.

This sequence joins TRBV7-9 and TRBJ2-1; D might be TRBD1 or TRBD2, each matching 5 bases. V lost 5 bases and J lost 2, with 19 bases in between. CDR3 length: 17 amino acids. Germline CDR1 reads SEHNR; CDR2 reads FQNEAQ (reference sequence). The CDR3 bases are TGTGCCAGCAGCCCGTTTGAGGGGCTCCGGACCTACAATGAGCAGTTCTTC. This codes for CASSPFEGLRTYNEQFF. Supplemented by reference TRBV7-9 and TRBJ2-1, the full variable domain reads DTGVSQNPRHKITKRGQNVTFRCDPISEHNRLYWYRQTLGQGPEFLTYFQNEAQLEKSRLLSDRFSAERPKGSFSTLEIQRTEQGDSAMYLCASSPFEGLRTYNEQFFGPGTRLTVL.

This chain connects TRBV9 to TRBJ2-7; no reliable D call. The DNA end is a closer match to TRBJ2-1, so the J assignment may be wrong. The CDR3 contains 13 residues. From germline, CDR1 is SGDLS and CDR2 YYNGEE. The CDR3 DNA is TGTGCCAGCAGCGTAGCTGGCAACTACGAGCAGTTCTTC. It specifies CASSVAGNYEQFF.

This chain joins TRBV10-3 and TRBJ1-5, with 8 bases aligning to TRBD1. The length of the CDR3 is 15 residues. V was clipped by 7 bases and J by 0 bases; unmatched bases: 5. From germline, CDR1 is ENHRY and CDR2 SYGVKD. DNA of the CDR3: TGTGCCATCACCCAGGGACAGGATAGCAATCAGCCCCAGCATTTT. Translating gives CAITQGQDSNQPQHF.

This clonotype was picked up a small number of times. The chain is built from TRBV29-1 and TRBJ1-1, with D uncertain. The CDR3 contains 14 residues. Germline CDR1 reads SQVTM; CDR2 reads ANQGSEA. V was clipped by 1 base and J by 6 bases, with 15 bases between them. The CDR3 sequence: CSVEAVDQVPEAFF. In DNA form, the CDR3 reads TGCAGCGTTGAAGCCGTAGATCAAGTCCCTGAAGCTTTCTTT.

The CDR3 region has the DNA TGTGCCAGCGGCCTAGGGACAGCCTTTGAAGCTTTCTTT. This sequence encodes CASGLGTAFEAFF. The chain uses TRBV2 and TRBJ1-1, with 7 nucleotides matching TRBD1. Germline V lookup: CDR1 SNHLY, CDR2 FYNNEI. V gave up 8 bases and J gave up 7 bases; unmatched junction bases: 10. The CDR3 spans 13 residues.

This clonotype was recorded a few times. A much larger clone differs by one base, so this may be a read error. This rearrangement joins TRBV11-2 to TRBJ2-1, with 9 bases lining up with TRBD2. The CDR3 sequence is 16 residues long. CDR1 SGHAT and CDR2 FQNNGV come from the germline V gene. V gave up 7 bases and J gave up 0 bases; unmatched junction bases: 7. The CDR3 DNA reads as TGTGCCAGCATCTCCAGGACTAGCGTCTCCTACAATGAGCAGTTCTTC. This translates into CASISRTSVSYNEQFF. The full variable domain, in which reference TRBV11-2 and TRBJ2-1 provide the parts outside the CDR3, is EAGVAQSPRYKIIEKRQSVAFWCNPISGHATLYWYQQILGQGPKLLIQFQNNGVVDDSQLPKDRFSAERLKGVDSTLKIQPAKLEDSAVYLCASISRTSVSYNEQFFGPGTRLTVL.